The T cell receptor (beta chain) under discussion was sequenced for a study of shared clonotypes between healthy human individuals. Turning to this clone: The same CDR3 also results from other DNA sequences found in this sample.

Clones were sequenced by immunoSEQ multiplex PCR, and TCRdb holds only the in-frame ones, with some missing. Altogether around 940,000 clones are present, about three quarters being singletons, with the ten largest covering roughly 1.5%. Trimming took off 5 bases at V and 1 base at J, with 12 bases between the two ends. This CDR3 is 15 amino acids long. Germline V lookup: CDR1 SGHTA, CDR2 FQGNSA. What was sequenced was memory CD4+ T cells sorted from blood. Subset: CD45RA-negative fraction. The chain has TRBV7-2 and TRBJ2-1, with D tentatively TRBD1 (6 bases). This clonotype was obtained from a man aged 18 to 30 in good health. The CDR3 DNA sequence: TGTGCCAGCAGCCTTAGCCAGGGGTCCTACAATGAGCAGTTCTTC. Protein sequence: CASSLSQGSYNEQFF.